Below are 4 T cell receptor beta chains sequenced from a single sample in a study of control samples from healthy donors and cancer patients. Data came from immunoSEQ multiplex PCR; TCRdb stores just in-frame clones and leaves some out. The sample gives some 150,000 clones, roughly 94% of which show up once; about 5.6% is in the top ten. The source material was blood. These receptors originate from a middle-aged man in good health.

The sample holds a few counts of this clone. A junction boundary mismatches the germline segment, possibly from a read error. The rearrangement uses TRBV4-1 and TRBJ2-4, with 9 bases lining up with TRBD1. The CDR3 consists of 14 residues. CDR1 and CDR2 from the germline V gene are MGHRA and YSYEKL. CDR3 in DNA: TGCGCCAGCAGCCAAGTTCGTGAGGGACAGGGTGTAAGCTTC. Its translation: CASSQVREGQGVSF.

The chain has TRBV9 and TRBJ1-6; 9 nucleotides match TRBD1. CDR1 and CDR2 (germline): SGDLS, YYNGEE. This CDR3 has 15 residues. The V gene end was trimmed by 4 bases and the J gene end by 4 bases; junction bases not matched to a gene: 3. CDR3 DNA: TGTGCCAGCAGCCCGACAGGGGGATATAATTCACCCCTCCACTTT. As protein: CASSPTGGYNSPLHF.

V gene TRBV11-2 combines with J gene TRBJ1-4; TRBD1 is a possible D gene (5 bases). Germline-derived CDR1 and CDR2 are SGHAT and FQNNGV. Trimming pared 1 base from V and 7 bases from J, leaving 10 bases between. The CDR3 totals 14 residues. CDR3 DNA sequence: TGTGCCAGCAGCTTAGGGGGGTGGGGTGAAAAACTGTTTTTT. This translates into CASSLGGWGEKLFF.

The J gene is TRBJ2-5, the V gene TRBV28, with a tentative D call TRBD2 (7 bases). The CDR3 is 15 residues long. The ends were cut back, 6 bases at V and 2 bases at J, with 16 bases in the middle. The germline gives CDR1 MDHEN, CDR2 SYDVKM. The DNA for the CDR3 is TGTGCCAGCAGCTGGGGGGGGGCCGGACAAGAGACCCAGTACTTC. Protein sequence: CASSWGGAGQETQYF.